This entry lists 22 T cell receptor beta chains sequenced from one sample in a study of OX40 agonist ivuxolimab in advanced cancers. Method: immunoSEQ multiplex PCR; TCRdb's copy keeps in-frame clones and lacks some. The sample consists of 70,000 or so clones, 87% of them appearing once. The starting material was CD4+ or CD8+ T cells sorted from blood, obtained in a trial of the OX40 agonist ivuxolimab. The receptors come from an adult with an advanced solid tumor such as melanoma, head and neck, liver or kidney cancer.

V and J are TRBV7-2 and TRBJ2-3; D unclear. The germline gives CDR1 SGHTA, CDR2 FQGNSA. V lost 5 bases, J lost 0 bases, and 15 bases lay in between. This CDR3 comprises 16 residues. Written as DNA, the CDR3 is TGTGCCAGCAGCCCCAGTTCGGGCCCAAGCACAGATACGCAGTATTTT. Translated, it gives CASSPSSGPSTDTQYF.

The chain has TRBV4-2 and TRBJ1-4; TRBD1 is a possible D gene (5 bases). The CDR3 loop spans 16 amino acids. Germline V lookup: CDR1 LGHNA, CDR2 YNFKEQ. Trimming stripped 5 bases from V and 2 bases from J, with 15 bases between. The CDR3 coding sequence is TGTGCCAGCAGCTCCCCTTACGGGACGACTAATGAAAAACTGTTTTTT. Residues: CASSSPYGTTNEKLFF.

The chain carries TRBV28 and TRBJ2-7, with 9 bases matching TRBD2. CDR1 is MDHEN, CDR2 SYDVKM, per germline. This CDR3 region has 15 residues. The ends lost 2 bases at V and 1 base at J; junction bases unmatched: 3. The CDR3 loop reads CASSLTTSGSYEQYF. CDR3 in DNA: TGTGCCAGCAGTTTAACGACTAGCGGTTCCTACGAGCAGTACTTC.

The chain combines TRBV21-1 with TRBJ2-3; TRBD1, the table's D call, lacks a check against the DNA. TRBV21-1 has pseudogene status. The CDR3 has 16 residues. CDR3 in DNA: TGTGCCAGCAGCAAGGATGGGACAGGGGGCACAGATACGCAGTATTTT. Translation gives CASSKDGTGGTDTQYF.

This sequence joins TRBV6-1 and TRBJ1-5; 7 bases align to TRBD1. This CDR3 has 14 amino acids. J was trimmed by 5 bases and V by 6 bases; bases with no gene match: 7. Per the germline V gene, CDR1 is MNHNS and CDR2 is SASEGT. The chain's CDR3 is CASRVRDSHQPQHF. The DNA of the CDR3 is TGTGCCAGCAGGGTCCGGGACAGCCATCAGCCCCAGCATTTT.

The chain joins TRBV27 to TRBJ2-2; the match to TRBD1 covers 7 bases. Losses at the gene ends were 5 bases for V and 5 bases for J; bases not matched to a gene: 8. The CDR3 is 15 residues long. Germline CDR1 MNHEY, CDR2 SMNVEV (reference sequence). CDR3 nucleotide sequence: TGTGCCAGCAGTCCAGACAGGGTAGGAACCGGGGAGCTGTTTTTT. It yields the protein CASSPDRVGTGELFF.

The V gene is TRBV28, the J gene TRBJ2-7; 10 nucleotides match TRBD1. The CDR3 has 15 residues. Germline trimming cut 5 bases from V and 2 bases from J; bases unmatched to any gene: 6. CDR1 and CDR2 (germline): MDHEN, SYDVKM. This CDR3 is CASSPTGGFTYEQYF. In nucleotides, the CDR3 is TGTGCCAGCAGTCCGACAGGGGGCTTTACCTACGAGCAGTACTTC. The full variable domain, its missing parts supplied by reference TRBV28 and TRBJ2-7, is DVKVTQSSRYLVKRTGEKVFLECVQDMDHENMFWYRQDPGLGLRLIYFSYDVKMKEKGDIPEGYSVSREKKERFSLILESASTNQTSMYLCASSPTGGFTYEQYFGPGTRLTVT.

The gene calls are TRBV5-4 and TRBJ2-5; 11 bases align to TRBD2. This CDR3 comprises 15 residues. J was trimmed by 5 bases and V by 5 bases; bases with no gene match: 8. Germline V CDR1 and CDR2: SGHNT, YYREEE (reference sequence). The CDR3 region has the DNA TGTGCCAGCAGACTAGCGGGGGCCCCGAGGGAGACCCAGTACTTC. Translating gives CASRLAGAPRETQYF. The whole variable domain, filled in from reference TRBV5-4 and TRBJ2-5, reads ETGVTQSPTHLIKTRGQQVTLRCSSQSGHNTVSWYQQALGQGPQFIFQYYREEENGRGNFPPRFSGLQFPNYSSELNVNALELDDSALYLCASRLAGAPRETQYFGPGTRLLVL.

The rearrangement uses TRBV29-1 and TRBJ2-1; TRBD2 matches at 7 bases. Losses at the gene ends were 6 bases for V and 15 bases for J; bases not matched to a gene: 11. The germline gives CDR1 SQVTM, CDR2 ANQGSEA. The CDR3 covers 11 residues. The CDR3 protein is CSVVSGPGWFF. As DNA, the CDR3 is TGCAGCGTCGTTAGCGGGCCCGGGTGGTTCTTC.

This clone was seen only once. The CDR3 region has the DNA TGTGCCAGCAGCCCGGGGCCCGCGATGAACTATGGCTACACCTTC. It specifies CASSPGPAMNYGYTF. J is TRBJ1-2 and V is TRBV11-2; TRBD1 is a possible D gene (5 bases). Germline-derived CDR1 and CDR2 are SGHAT and FQNNGV. The CDR3 has 15 amino acids. Trimming cost V 5 bases and J 2 bases, with 15 bases left between them.

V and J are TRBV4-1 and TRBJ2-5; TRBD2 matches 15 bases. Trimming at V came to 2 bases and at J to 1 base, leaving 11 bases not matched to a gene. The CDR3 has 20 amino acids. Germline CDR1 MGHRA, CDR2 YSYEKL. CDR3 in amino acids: CASSQTGTSGGRDIQETQYF. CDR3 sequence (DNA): TGCGCCAGCAGCCAAACCGGGACTAGCGGGGGGCGGGATATCCAAGAGACCCAGTACTTC.

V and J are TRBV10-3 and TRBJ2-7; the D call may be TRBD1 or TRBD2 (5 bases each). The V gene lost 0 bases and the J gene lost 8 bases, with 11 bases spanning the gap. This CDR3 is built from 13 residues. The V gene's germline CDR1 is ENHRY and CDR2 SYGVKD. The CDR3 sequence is CAISESRGGKQYF. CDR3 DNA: TGTGCCATCAGTGAGTCGAGGGGTGGCAAGCAGTACTTC.

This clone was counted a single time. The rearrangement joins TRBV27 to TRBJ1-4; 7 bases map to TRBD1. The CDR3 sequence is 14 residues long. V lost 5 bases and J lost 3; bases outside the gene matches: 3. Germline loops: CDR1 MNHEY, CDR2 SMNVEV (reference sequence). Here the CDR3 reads CASSRDRANEKLFF. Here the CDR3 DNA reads TGTGCCAGCAGTCGCGACAGGGCTAATGAAAAACTGTTTTTT.

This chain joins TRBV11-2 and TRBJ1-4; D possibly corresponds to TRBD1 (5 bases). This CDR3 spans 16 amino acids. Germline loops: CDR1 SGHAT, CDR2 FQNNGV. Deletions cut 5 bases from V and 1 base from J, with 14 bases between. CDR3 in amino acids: CASSVRSGGTNEKLFF. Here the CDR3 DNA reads TGTGCCAGCAGCGTTAGGAGTGGGGGAACTAATGAAAAACTGTTTTTT.

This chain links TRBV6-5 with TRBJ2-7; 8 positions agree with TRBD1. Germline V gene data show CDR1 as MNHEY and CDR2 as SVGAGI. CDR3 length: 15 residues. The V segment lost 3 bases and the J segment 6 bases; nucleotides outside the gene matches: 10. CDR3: CASSYFGTGRSEQYF. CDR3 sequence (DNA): TGTGCCAGCAGTTATTTCGGGACAGGACGAAGCGAGCAGTACTTC.

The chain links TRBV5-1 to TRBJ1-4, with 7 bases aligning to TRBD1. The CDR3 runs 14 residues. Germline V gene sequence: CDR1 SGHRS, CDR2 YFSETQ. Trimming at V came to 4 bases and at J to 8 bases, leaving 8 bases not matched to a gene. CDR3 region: CASSGRGLGEKLFF. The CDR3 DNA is TGCGCCAGCAGCGGCAGGGGGTTAGGCGAAAAACTGTTTTTT.

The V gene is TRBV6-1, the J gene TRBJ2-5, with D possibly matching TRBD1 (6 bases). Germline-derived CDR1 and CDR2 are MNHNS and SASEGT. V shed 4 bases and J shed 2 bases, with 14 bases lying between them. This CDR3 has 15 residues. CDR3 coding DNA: TGTGCCAGCAGTGCCTATACAGGGTGGCAAGAGACCCAGTACTTC. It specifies CASSAYTGWQETQYF.

The CDR3 DNA reads TGTGCCAGCAGTTACTCGGGGGCGGGAGAAACTGAAGCTTTCTTT. Its protein is CASSYSGAGETEAFF. The V and J genes are TRBV6-6 and TRBJ1-1, with a tentative D call TRBD1 (6 bases). Germline CDR1 and CDR2: MNHNY and SVGAGI (reference sequence). The CDR3 totals 15 residues. The V end was cut by 0 bases, the J end by 5 bases, with 13 bases between.

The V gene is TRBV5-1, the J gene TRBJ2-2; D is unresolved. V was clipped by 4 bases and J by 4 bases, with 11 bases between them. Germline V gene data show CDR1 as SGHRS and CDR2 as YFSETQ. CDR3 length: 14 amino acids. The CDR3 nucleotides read TGCGCCAGCAGCCAAGGTTCGAGCACCGGGGAGCTGTTTTTT. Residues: CASSQGSSTGELFF.

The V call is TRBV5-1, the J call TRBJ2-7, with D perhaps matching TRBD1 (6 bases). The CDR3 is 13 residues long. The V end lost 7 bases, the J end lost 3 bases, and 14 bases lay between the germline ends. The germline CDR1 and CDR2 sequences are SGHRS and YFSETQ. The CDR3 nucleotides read TGCGCCAGCCGAAAACCACAGGGCTACGAGCAGTACTTC. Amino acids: CASRKPQGYEQYF.

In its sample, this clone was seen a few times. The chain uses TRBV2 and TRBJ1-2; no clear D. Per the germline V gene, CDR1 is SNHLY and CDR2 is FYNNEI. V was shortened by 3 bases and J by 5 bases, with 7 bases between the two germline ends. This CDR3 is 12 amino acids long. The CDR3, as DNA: TGTGCCAGCAGTGAGAGAGAATATGGCTACACCTTC. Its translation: CASSEREYGYTF.

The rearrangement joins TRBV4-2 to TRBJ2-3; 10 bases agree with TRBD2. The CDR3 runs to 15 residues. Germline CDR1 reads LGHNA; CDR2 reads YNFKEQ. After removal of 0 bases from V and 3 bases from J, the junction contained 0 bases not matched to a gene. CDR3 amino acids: CASSQELAGTDTQYF. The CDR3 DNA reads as TGTGCCAGCAGCCAAGAACTAGCGGGGACAGATACGCAGTATTTT.